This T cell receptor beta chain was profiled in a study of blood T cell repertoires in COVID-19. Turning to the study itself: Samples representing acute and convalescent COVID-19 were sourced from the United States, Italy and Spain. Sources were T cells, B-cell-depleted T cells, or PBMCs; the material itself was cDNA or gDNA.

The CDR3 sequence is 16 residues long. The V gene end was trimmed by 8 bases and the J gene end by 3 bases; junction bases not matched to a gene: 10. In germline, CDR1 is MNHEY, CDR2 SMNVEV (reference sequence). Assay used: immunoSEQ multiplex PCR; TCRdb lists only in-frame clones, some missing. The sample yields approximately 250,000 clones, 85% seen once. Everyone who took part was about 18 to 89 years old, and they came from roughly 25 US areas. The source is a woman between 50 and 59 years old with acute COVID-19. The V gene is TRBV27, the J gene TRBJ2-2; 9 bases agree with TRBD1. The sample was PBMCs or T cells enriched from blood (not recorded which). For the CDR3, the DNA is TGTGCCAGCCGAACCGGGACAGGGACCTACACCGGGGAGCTGTTTTTT. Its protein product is CASRTGTGTYTGELFF.